This TCR beta chain was identified during a study of blood T cell repertoires in COVID-19. Looking at the study overall: The samples span acute and convalescent COVID-19 from the United States, Italy and Spain. T cells, B-cell-depleted T cells, or PBMCs provided the cDNA or gDNA that served as material.

Seattle enrolled patients during active infection and tracked them longitudinally. The CDR3 loop spans 14 amino acids. Looked up from germline, CDR1 is SGHNT and CDR2 is YENEEA. V dropped 5 bases and J dropped 3; count of bases not matched to a gene: 1. Study processing details: Researchers report that nucleated cell counts were estimated from reference gene primer amplification. Profiling relied on immunoSEQ multiplex PCR, and the TCRdb table lists in-frame clones only, not all of them. The D gene and trimming were derived from the DNA, and the V and J assignments and clone size from that table. There are about 220,000 clones in the sample; 75% to 85% occur only once, and approximately 5.6% lies in the top ten.

Sequenced: peripheral blood. The J gene is TRBJ2-6, the V gene TRBV11-3; 7 bases agree with TRBD1. The TCR was taken from a woman between 70 and 85 years old with COVID-19, enrolled during active disease. DNA of the CDR3: TGTGCCAGCAGCCCAGGGGGTGGGGCCAACGTCCTGACTTTC. This encodes CASSPGGGANVLTF.